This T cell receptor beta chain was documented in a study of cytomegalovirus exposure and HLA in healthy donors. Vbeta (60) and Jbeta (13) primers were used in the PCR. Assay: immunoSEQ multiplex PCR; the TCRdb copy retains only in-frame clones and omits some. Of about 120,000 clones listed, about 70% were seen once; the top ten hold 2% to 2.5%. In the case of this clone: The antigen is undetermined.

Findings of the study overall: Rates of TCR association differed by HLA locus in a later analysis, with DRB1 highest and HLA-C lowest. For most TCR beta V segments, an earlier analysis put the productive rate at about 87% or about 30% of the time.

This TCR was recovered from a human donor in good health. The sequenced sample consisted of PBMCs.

The chain's CDR3 is CASSLSGTAVRGPLHF. In nucleotides, the CDR3 is TGTGCCAGCAGTTTATCGGGGACCGCGGTAAGGGGGCCCCTCCACTTT. The chain couples TRBV27 to TRBJ1-6, with TRBD1 as a possible D gene (6 bases). Germline V CDR1 and CDR2: MNHEY, SMNVEV (reference sequence). V was shortened by 0 bases and J by 13 bases, with 19 bases between the two germline ends. The CDR3 consists of 16 residues.